The entry below describes one TCR beta chain. Its antigen is not known. The CDR3 is made up of 13 amino acids. Germline V gene lookup returns CDR1 SGHRS and CDR2 YFSETQ. The V gene lost 1 base and the J gene lost 5 bases, with 7 bases spanning the gap. Profiling relied on immunoSEQ multiplex PCR, and the TCRdb table lists in-frame clones only, not all of them. The data contain more than 85,000 clones, 90% to 95% of them singletons. These data are taken from a study of siplizumab effects on memory and regulatory T cells. Overall study results and limits: The drug siplizumab significantly decreased the alloreactive sequences that could be traced to unstimulated CD4+ memory cells. Unstimulated subset assignment was obtained for only a minor fraction of alloreactive clones. The apparent diversity of naive T cells exceeded that of memory cells, and naive T cells seemed to make a major contribution to the alloresponse. Assignment of a naive or memory phenotype failed for roughly 75-97% of the proliferating CD4+ or CD8+ clones.

This TCR derives from a human donor in good health. The sample consisted of Tregs sorted from blood. The genes are TRBV5-1 and TRBJ1-5; D gene unclear. The CDR3 DNA follows: TGCGCCAGCAGCTTGAATGGTTATCAGCCCCAGCATTTT. This gives the protein CASSLNGYQPQHF.